The 32 T cell receptor beta chains presented below share a single source sample, sequenced in a study of T cell responses to AZD1222 COVID-19 vaccine. Assay used: immunoSEQ multiplex PCR; TCRdb lists only in-frame clones, some missing. The table includes around 120,000 clones, about 91% detected once. The specimen comprised peripheral blood, sampled on day 0 of AZD1222 vaccination. The receptor source for this set is an adult in good health.

CDR3 coding DNA: TGCGCCAGCACCGCCCCTCAGGGGTGGGGCGTTCAGGGTTACAATGAGCAGTTCTTC. Its protein product is CASTAPQGWGVQGYNEQFF. This chain joins TRBV10-1 and TRBJ2-1; D possibly corresponds to TRBD1 (6 bases). CDR3 length equals 19 residues. V lost 7 bases and J lost 4, with 29 bases in between. Germline V gene lookup returns CDR1 WNHNN and CDR2 SYGVQD (reference sequence).

The chain combines TRBV7-3 with TRBJ2-2; TRBD2 agrees at 7 bases. The V and J ends lost 3 bases and 6 bases, in that order; junction bases with no gene match: 4. Looked up from germline, CDR1 is SGHTA and CDR2 is FQGTGA. This CDR3 has 14 amino acids. The CDR3 DNA is TGTGCCAGCAGCTTCGGACTAGGCCCCGGGGAGCTGTTTTTT. Protein sequence: CASSFGLGPGELFF.

V gene TRBV19 combines with J gene TRBJ1-1; 8 bases align to TRBD1. The CDR3 length is 17 residues. The ends lost 1 base at V and 3 bases at J; junction bases unmatched: 10. The germline CDR1 and CDR2 sequences are LNHDA and SQIVND (reference sequence). The CDR3 nucleotides read TGTGCCAGTAGTATAGGAATCTACAGGGGGGCAGACACTGAAGCTTTCTTT. Translation: CASSIGIYRGADTEAFF. Drawing the rest from reference TRBV19 and TRBJ1-1, the complete variable domain is DGGITQSPKYLFRKEGQNVTLSCEQNLNHDAMYWYRQDPGQGLRLIYYSQIVNDFQKGDIAEGYSVSREKKESFPLTVTSAQKNPTAFYLCASSIGIYRGADTEAFFGQGTRLTVV.

CDR3 bases: TGTGCCAGCAGCACGGACGGAGCCTCCTACAATGAGCAGTTCTTC. Its translation: CASSTDGASYNEQFF. This sequence joins TRBV5-4 and TRBJ2-1; D unresolved. V lost 4 bases to trimming and J lost 0 bases, with 11 bases between them. Germline CDR1 is SGHNT and CDR2 is YYREEE (reference sequence). The CDR3 runs to 15 residues.

The genes are TRBV5-4 and TRBJ1-1; D remains unclear. Germline assignment: CDR1 SGHNT and CDR2 YYREEE (reference sequence). Trimming removed 4 bases from V and 9 bases from J, with 16 bases in between. CDR3 length: 13 amino acids. DNA of the CDR3: TGTGCCAGCAGCCCCGTTTCCACAGAAAAAGCTTTCTTT. Translation gives CASSPVSTEKAFF. Full variable domain (outside the CDR3, taken from reference TRBV5-4 and TRBJ1-1): ETGVTQSPTHLIKTRGQQVTLRCSSQSGHNTVSWYQQALGQGPQFIFQYYREEENGRGNFPPRFSGLQFPNYSSELNVNALELDDSALYLCASSPVSTEKAFFGQGTRLTVV.

This chain links TRBV4-2 with TRBJ2-7; 7 bases agree with TRBD2. The CDR3 runs 19 residues. From germline, CDR1 is LGHNA and CDR2 YNFKEQ. The J segment lost 1 base and the V segment lost 0 bases, leaving 15 bases of the junction unmatched. The CDR3 spells CASSQDLGREWWASYEQYF. In DNA form, the CDR3 reads TGTGCCAGCAGCCAAGATCTCGGGCGGGAGTGGTGGGCTTCCTACGAGCAGTACTTC.

This chain uses TRBV29-1 with TRBJ1-5, with TRBD1 as a possible D gene (6 bases). Per germline, CDR1 SQVTM and CDR2 ANQGSEA. CDR3 length equals 14 residues. Trimming took 6 bases from V and 7 from J, leaving 19 bases between them. CDR3 protein: CSVQADSLGQPQHF. The DNA for the CDR3 is TGCAGCGTCCAAGCGGACAGCCTCGGGCAGCCCCAGCATTTT.

The chain joins TRBV5-8 to TRBJ1-5; D ambiguous. From germline, CDR1 is SGHTS and CDR2 YDEGEE. The V end lost 4 bases, the J end lost 4 bases, and 3 bases lay between the germline ends. The CDR3 totals 11 residues. The CDR3 DNA reads TGTGCCAGCAGCCTTAATCAGCCCCAGCATTTT. Its protein product is CASSLNQPQHF.

The rearrangement uses TRBV10-2 and TRBJ1-2; D is possibly TRBD1 (5 bases). CDR1 and CDR2 (germline): WSHSY, SAAADI. The CDR3 has 12 residues. Trimming left V 10 bases short and J 3 bases short, with 12 bases between. CDR3 sequence: CATRVWDYGYTF. The CDR3 DNA is TGCGCCACCAGGGTTTGGGACTATGGCTACACCTTC.

The chain couples TRBV5-1 to TRBJ2-7; TRBD1 might be the D (6 bases). CDR3 length: 15 amino acids. Germline lookup yields CDR1 SGHRS and CDR2 YFSETQ. V was clipped by 0 bases and J by 5 bases, with 15 bases between them. CDR3 bases: TGCGCCAGCAGCTTGGGCCCACAGGGCAACGACGAGCAGTACTTC. Amino acids: CASSLGPQGNDEQYF.

This sequence joins TRBV6-1 and TRBJ1-4; maybe TRBD1 (5 bases). Germline values: CDR1 MNHNS, CDR2 SASEGT. This CDR3 is 16 amino acids long. Trimming pared 4 bases from V and 2 bases from J, leaving 14 bases between. The CDR3 DNA reads as TGTGCCAGCAGTGTACTTCCAGGGTTCACTAATGAAAAACTGTTTTTT. As protein: CASSVLPGFTNEKLFF.

This clone was seen more than once but under ten times. The gene calls are TRBV5-6 and TRBJ2-7; the D gene is possibly TRBD2 (6 bases). The germline CDR1 and CDR2 sequences are SGHDT and YYEEEE. The CDR3 has 14 residues. Trimming pared 4 bases from V and 8 bases from J, leaving 19 bases between. The DNA of the CDR3 is TGTGCCAGCAGCGGGGGGACTTTAACGGGTAAGCAGTACTTC. It encodes CASSGGTLTGKQYF.

This sequence joins TRBV3-1 (or the pseudogene TRBV3-2) and TRBJ1-5; D is uncertain. CDR3 size: 15 residues. The V end was cut by 0 bases, the J end by 0 bases, with 6 bases between. Germline V lookup: CDR1 LGHDT, CDR2 YNNKEL (reference sequence). The CDR3 nucleotides are TGTGCCAGCAGCCAAGATCCTAATAGCAATCAGCCCCAGCATTTT. It yields the protein CASSQDPNSNQPQHF.

The chain has TRBV11-1 and TRBJ2-3; D is uncertain. The germline V and J ends were trimmed by 4 bases and 3 bases, with 5 bases remaining between them. Germline V CDR1 and CDR2: SGHAT, FQDESV (reference sequence). The CDR3 has 12 residues. As DNA, the CDR3 is TGTGCCAGCAGCTGGGGTACAGATACGCAGTATTTT. Amino acids: CASSWGTDTQYF.

The CDR3 spells CATSAQGLGKETQYF. CDR3 sequence (DNA): TGTGCCACCAGTGCACAGGGGCTCGGAAAAGAGACCCAGTACTTC. V and J are TRBV24-1 and TRBJ2-5, with 7 bases that match TRBD1. CDR1 is KGHDR and CDR2 is SFDVKD in the germline V gene. The J segment lost 3 bases and the V segment lost 5 bases, leaving 8 bases of the junction unmatched. This CDR3 spans 15 amino acids.

In regard to this clone: In the same sample, other DNA sequences code for this CDR3. V and J are TRBV9 and TRBJ2-7, with D unclear. V dropped 0 bases and J dropped 0 bases, with 7 bases sitting between them. Germline V gene sequence: CDR1 SGDLS, CDR2 YYNGEE. This CDR3 has 14 residues. CDR3: CASSVASSSYEQYF. For the CDR3, the DNA is TGTGCCAGCAGCGTAGCCTCAAGCTCCTACGAGCAGTACTTC.

V gene TRBV28 combines with J gene TRBJ2-7; D is unclear. Germline V gene data show CDR1 as MDHEN and CDR2 as SYDVKM. The CDR3 runs 14 residues. The germline V and J ends were trimmed by 3 bases and 3 bases, with 12 bases remaining between them. The CDR3 bases are TGTGCCAGCAGTTTTGCCGCAAGCTACTACGAGCAGTACTTC. Its protein is CASSFAASYYEQYF.

The CDR3 here is CASSHLVRDLTSPETQYF. DNA of the CDR3: TGTGCCAGCAGCCATTTAGTCCGGGACCTAACATCACCTGAGACCCAGTACTTC. The rearrangement uses TRBV4-2 and TRBJ2-5; D possibly matches TRBD1 or TRBD2 (5 bases each). V dropped 3 bases and J dropped 5 bases, with 25 bases sitting between them. The V gene's germline CDR1 is LGHNA and CDR2 YNFKEQ. This CDR3 contains 18 residues.

The chain couples TRBV7-2 to TRBJ2-7, with D perhaps TRBD1 or TRBD2 (5 bases each). Germline V gives CDR1 SGHTA, CDR2 FQGNSA. The CDR3 sequence is 15 residues long. Deletions cut 1 base from V and 2 bases from J, with 12 bases between. The CDR3 nucleotides are TGTGCCAGCAGCTTAGACCGGGGCAGCACCTACGAGCAGTACTTC. Protein: CASSLDRGSTYEQYF. Drawing the rest from reference TRBV7-2 and TRBJ2-7, the complete variable domain is GAGVSQSPSNKVTEKGKDVELRCDPISGHTALYWYRQSLGQGLEFLIYFQGNSAPDKSGLPSDRFSAERTGGSVSTLTIQRTQQEDSAVYLCASSLDRGSTYEQYFGPGTRLTVT.

The DNA for the CDR3 is TGTGCCAGCAGCTTGGTTTCCTACGAGCAGTACTTC. Protein sequence: CASSLVSYEQYF. The chain combines TRBV5-5 with TRBJ2-7; D is undetermined. This CDR3 comprises 12 residues. V dropped 0 bases and J dropped 1 base, with 2 bases sitting between them. CDR1 and CDR2 from the germline V gene are SGHKS and YYEKEE (reference sequence).

The rearrangement joins TRBV27 to TRBJ1-3; 7 nucleotides line up with TRBD1. The CDR3 totals 15 residues. Looked up from germline, CDR1 is MNHEY and CDR2 is SMNVEV (reference sequence). Trimming removed 7 bases from V and 3 bases from J; junction bases left unmatched: 9. CDR3 in amino acids: CASKSTGLGGNTIYF. Written as DNA, the CDR3 is TGTGCCAGCAAATCGACAGGGCTTGGTGGAAACACCATATATTTT.

For this clone: A read error may account for a junction end that differs from germline. The V and J genes are TRBV29-1 and TRBJ2-3; possibly TRBD2 for D (6 bases). Germline V gives CDR1 SQVTM, CDR2 ANQGSEA. The CDR3 contains 13 residues. The CDR3 reads CSVEVHGRDTQYF. The CDR3 DNA reads TGCAGCGTCGAAGTACATGGGAGGGATACGCAGTATTTT.

The CDR3 nucleotides read TGCGCCAGCAGCCTTGGGCAGGGCGATTACAATGAGCAGTTCTTC. This translates into CASSLGQGDYNEQFF. J is TRBJ2-1 and V is TRBV4-1, with D tentatively TRBD1 (5 bases). Germline-derived CDR1 and CDR2 are MGHRA and YSYEKL. The length of the CDR3 is 15 residues. Trimming stripped 4 bases from V and 4 bases from J, with 14 bases between.

This clone occurred once. The rearrangement joins TRBV6-1 to TRBJ2-5; 7 bases agree with TRBD1. Germline CDR1 and CDR2: MNHNS and SASEGT. The CDR3 runs to 18 residues. V lost 4 bases to trimming and J lost 2 bases; unmatched junction nucleotides: 16. CDR3 residues: CASSVRGRGLSGQETQYF. The CDR3 DNA follows: TGTGCCAGCAGTGTTCGCGGCAGGGGGTTGAGCGGTCAAGAGACCCAGTACTTC.

The chain joins TRBV5-4 to TRBJ2-7, with 7 positions matching TRBD2. The trim removed 7 bases at V and 7 bases at J, leaving 8 bases unmatched. Germline loops: CDR1 SGHNT, CDR2 YYREEE (reference sequence). The CDR3 runs to 12 residues. CDR3 region: CASWELGGEQYF. The CDR3 bases are TGTGCCAGCTGGGAACTCGGGGGGGAGCAGTACTTC.

The chain combines TRBV27 with TRBJ2-1, with 15 nucleotides matching TRBD2. Germline assignment: CDR1 MNHEY and CDR2 SMNVEV (reference sequence). This CDR3 is built from 16 residues. V gave up 3 bases and J gave up 8 bases; unmatched junction bases: 5. Here the CDR3 DNA reads TGTGCCAGCAGTTTGGGTGGACTAGCGGGAGGGTATGAGCAGTTCTTC. Translating it yields CASSLGGLAGGYEQFF.

The rearrangement joins TRBV5-1 to TRBJ1-3, with D hard to call. CDR1 is SGHRS, CDR2 YFSETQ, per germline. V shed 4 bases and J shed 1 base, with 6 bases lying between them. The CDR3 totals 13 residues. The CDR3 loop is CASSDTSGNTIYF. Written as DNA, the CDR3 is TGCGCCAGCAGCGACACATCTGGAAACACCATATATTTT.

CDR3 sequence (DNA): TGTGCCAGCATGAGGAGAGAGACAGGGGGAACTCGAGGGACTAATGAAAAACTGTTTTTT. This gives the protein CASMRRETGGTRGTNEKLFF. The gene calls are TRBV2 and TRBJ1-4, with 9 bases that match TRBD1. Losses at the gene ends were 7 bases for V and 2 bases for J; bases not matched to a gene: 20. Per the germline V gene, CDR1 is SNHLY and CDR2 is FYNNEI. CDR3 size: 20 residues. Together with reference TRBV2 and TRBJ1-4, the CDR3 gives the full variable domain: EPEVTQTPSHQVTQMGQEVILRCVPISNHLYFYWYRQILGQKVEFLVSFYNNEISEKSEIFDDQFSVERPDGSNFTLKIRSTKLEDSAMYFCASMRRETGGTRGTNEKLFFGSGTQLSVL.

This chain joins TRBV19 and TRBJ1-5; D perhaps matches TRBD1 (6 bases). Trimming left V 5 bases short and J 4 bases short, with 18 bases between. Per germline, CDR1 LNHDA and CDR2 SQIVND (reference sequence). This CDR3 region has 16 residues. The CDR3: CASSENRDIGNQPQHF. The CDR3 nucleotides read TGTGCCAGTAGTGAAAACCGGGACATAGGAAATCAGCCCCAGCATTTT.

The chain combines TRBV12-3 or TRBV12-4 with TRBJ2-5, with unresolved D. This CDR3 region has 12 residues. The ends were cut back, 5 bases at V and 0 bases at J, with 4 bases in the middle. CDR3 DNA sequence: TGTGCCAGCAGTCCGTACCAAGAGACCCAGTACTTC. Translating gives CASSPYQETQYF.

The rearrangement joins TRBV6-5 to TRBJ2-7; D is unresolved. The CDR3 sequence is 15 residues long. The V gene lost 8 bases and the J gene lost 0 bases, with 17 bases spanning the gap. Germline V lookup: CDR1 MNHEY, CDR2 SVGAGI. In nucleotides, the CDR3 is TGTGCCAGCCACAGTAAAACTTGGGCCTCCTACGAGCAGTACTTC. Translation gives CASHSKTWASYEQYF.

J is TRBJ2-3 and V is TRBV3-1 (or the pseudogene TRBV3-2); D might be TRBD2 (7 bases). The ends were cut back, 5 bases at V and 1 base at J, with 19 bases in the middle. CDR3 length equals 17 residues. Germline values: CDR1 LGHDT, CDR2 YNNKEL (reference sequence). This CDR3 reads CASSGQLGGLGTDTQYF. CDR3 DNA sequence: TGTGCCAGCAGCGGTCAATTGGGGGGGCTGGGCACAGATACGCAGTATTTT.